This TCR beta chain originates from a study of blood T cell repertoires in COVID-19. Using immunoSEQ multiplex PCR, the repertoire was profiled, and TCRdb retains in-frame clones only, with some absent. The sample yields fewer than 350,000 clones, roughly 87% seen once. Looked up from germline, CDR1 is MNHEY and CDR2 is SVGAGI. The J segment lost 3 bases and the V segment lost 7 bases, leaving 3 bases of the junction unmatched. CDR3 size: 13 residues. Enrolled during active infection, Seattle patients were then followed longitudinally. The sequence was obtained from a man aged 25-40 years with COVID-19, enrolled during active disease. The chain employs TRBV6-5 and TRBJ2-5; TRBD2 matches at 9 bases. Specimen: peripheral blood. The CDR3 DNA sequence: TGTGCCAGCAAGCCTAGCGGGGAAGAGACCCAGTACTTC. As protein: CASKPSGEETQYF.